This T cell receptor beta chain was captured in a study of cytotoxic CD8 clonotypes in ibrutinib-treated CLL (dated by TCRdb to the early 2020s). Background on the whole study: The cohort was composed of roughly ten relapsed/refractory and approximately 16 treatment-naive patients; IGHV unmutated status was identified in 17 to 18 patients. Partial responses were observed in 24 patients and complete responses in 2; after a median follow-up of 68 months, remission was maintained in 15 or so patients and progression was observed in some twelve. Response samples were obtained after a median of around 11 months of treatment, with a range of about 6 to 36 months. On average, each sample yielded around 270,000 productive templates and 80,000 to 95,000 productive rearrangements. Longitudinal samples were obtainable from about 30% of the roughly 86 participants in the trial. Cryopreserved peripheral blood mononuclear cells were collected before treatment, at response, and at either disease progression or sustained remission. Every sample from remission and from progressive disease was obtained while the patients were still on ibrutinib. Findings and caveats that apply to the study as a whole: Sustained-remission and progressing patients did not have matched sampling times, and lymph node repertoires were not examined. Baseline clonality was found to be higher than that of age-matched healthy donors and was strongly correlated with circulating CD8+ T-cell counts. Clonality rose at ibrutinib response, remained stable during sustained remission, and dropped back toward baseline at progression. Public clonotypes were rare and either shrank or stayed stable during treatment, and the rise in clonality at ibrutinib response reflected expansion of private clonotypes.

According to the study, the label for this sample's time point signals: more than 10 months on ibrutinib. For TCR beta library preparation, 1.5 to 2 micrograms of genomic DNA was extracted from cryopreserved PBMCs. Longitudinal blood samples from CLL patients on ibrutinib monotherapy underwent high-throughput TCR beta sequencing. The patients took part in an open-label, single-center phase 2 trial of ibrutinib monotherapy. This clone was seen just once. Its antigen is still unknown. The input lacks base qualities; no much larger clone sits a single base away. CDR1 and CDR2, looked up from the germline V gene, are SGHAT and FQNNGV. Trimming takes 4 bases from V and 1 base from J, and the germline ends sit 13 bases apart. There are 15 amino acids in the CDR3, from cysteine to phenylalanine inclusive. CDR3 DNA only is kept here, 45 bases in frame from base 1. Each clonotype received, on average, around 10x coverage in deep resolution sequencing performed on a MiSeq, where the target depth lay between 1 in 1 million and 1 in 200,000 T cells. TCR beta libraries were generated with the immunoSEQ hsTCRB Kit. On the authors' methods: ImmunoSEQ Data Assistant and ImmunoSEQ Analyzer were used for data analysis, and V, D and J genes were assigned according to IMGT definitions. Clonality, which ranges from 0 to 1, was calculated by subtracting the normalized Shannon entropy of productive rearrangement frequencies from one. Public clonotype analysis was restricted to overrepresented clonotypes comprising at least 0.05% of each patient's repertoire. About a dozen repertoires from age-matched healthy donors, obtained from immuneACCESS, served as clonality controls. Drawn from immuneACCESS, this table holds only the in-frame rearrangements with V and J called that TCRdb kept. Clones are partly lost; checked studies trace under half to an unresolved V gene and leave the rest unexplained. That table supplies the V and J calls and clone size; D and trimming were determined from the DNA. This sample holds 110,000 to 150,000 clones; 85% to 95% were observed only once. The ten biggest clones cover approximately 11% of the sample.

The chain is made from TRBV11-2 and TRBJ1-1; TRBD1 is a weak D gene call, 5 bases matching. This specimen consisted of PBMCs, obtained after 12 months of ibrutinib treatment. The sequence derives from a human donor with chronic lymphocytic leukemia. Here is the DNA: TGTGCCAGCAGCTCAACCGGGACGGCGAACACTGAAGCTTTCTTT. This yields the protein CASSSTGTANTEAFF.